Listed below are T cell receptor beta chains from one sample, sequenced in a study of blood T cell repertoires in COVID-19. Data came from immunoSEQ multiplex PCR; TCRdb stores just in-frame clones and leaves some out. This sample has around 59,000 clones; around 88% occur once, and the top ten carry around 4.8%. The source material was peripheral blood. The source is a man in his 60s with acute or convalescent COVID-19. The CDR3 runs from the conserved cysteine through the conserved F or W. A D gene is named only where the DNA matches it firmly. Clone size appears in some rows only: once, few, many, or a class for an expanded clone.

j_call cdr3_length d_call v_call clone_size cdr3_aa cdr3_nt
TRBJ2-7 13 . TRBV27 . CASSWRGLDEQYF TGTGCCAGCAGTTGGCGGGGTCTCGACGAGCAGTACTTC
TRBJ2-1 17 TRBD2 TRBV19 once CASSYHTSGSIYNEQFF TGTGCCAGTAGTTACCACACTAGCGGGAGTATCTACAATGAGCAGTTCTTC
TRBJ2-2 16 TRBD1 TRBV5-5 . CASSLSGGLYTGELFF TGTGCCAGCAGCTTGTCAGGGGGCCTTTACACCGGGGAGCTGTTTTTT
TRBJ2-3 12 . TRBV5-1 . CASSITTDTQYF TGCGCCAGCAGCATAACTACAGATACGCAGTATTTT
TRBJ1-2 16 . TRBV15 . CATSRDLGRGEYGYTF TGTGCCACCAGCAGAGACCTCGGCAGGGGCGAGTATGGCTACACCTTC
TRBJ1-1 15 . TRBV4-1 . CASSQDDAGATEAFF TGCGCCAGCAGCCAAGATGACGCGGGGGCCACTGAAGCTTTCTTT
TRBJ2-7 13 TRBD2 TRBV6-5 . CATSSGPTYEQYF TGTGCCACCTCTAGCGGCCCGACCTACGAGCAGTACTTC
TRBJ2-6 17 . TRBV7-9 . CASSAPTDYSGANVLTF TGTGCCAGCAGCGCTCCGACAGATTACTCTGGGGCCAACGTCCTGACTTTC
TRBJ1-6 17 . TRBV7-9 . CASSSKGGQTLYSPLHF TGTGCCAGCAGCTCTAAGGGGGGGCAGACTCTCTATTCACCCCTCCACTTT
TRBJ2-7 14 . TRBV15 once CATSRDSGPYEQYF TGTGCCACCAGCAGGGATAGCGGCCCCTACGAGCAGTACTTC
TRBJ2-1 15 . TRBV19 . CASSMGDNSYNEQFF TGTGCCAGTAGTATGGGGGACAACTCCTACAATGAGCAGTTCTTC
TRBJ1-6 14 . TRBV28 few CASSPHPLGSPLHF TGTGCCAGCAGTCCCCACCCCCTAGGTTCACCCCTCCACTTT
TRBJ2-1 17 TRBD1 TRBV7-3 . CASSPQGGTGAYNEQFF TGTGCCAGCAGCCCTCAAGGGGGGACAGGGGCCTACAATGAGCAGTTCTTC
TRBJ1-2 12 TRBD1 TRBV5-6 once CASSPRGNGYTF TGTGCCAGCAGCCCCAGGGGGAATGGCTACACCTTC
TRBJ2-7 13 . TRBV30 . CAWIRTGLGEQYF TGTGCCTGGATCAGAACAGGGTTAGGGGAGCAGTACTTC
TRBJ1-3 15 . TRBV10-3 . CAISPDLATGNTIYF TGTGCCATCAGTCCCGACTTAGCTACTGGAAACACCATATATTTT
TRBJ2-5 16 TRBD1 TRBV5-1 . CASSSPGTGYEETQYF TGCGCCAGCAGCTCTCCCGGGACAGGGTATGAGGAGACCCAGTACTTC
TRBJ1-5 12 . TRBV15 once CATSRVDQPQHF TGTGCCACCAGCAGAGTAGATCAGCCCCAGCATTTT
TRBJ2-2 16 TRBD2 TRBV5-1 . CASSRMGLAGTGELFF TGCGCCAGCAGCAGAATGGGACTAGCGGGTACCGGGGAGCTGTTTTTT
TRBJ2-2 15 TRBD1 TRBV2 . CASSGGTGNTGELFF TGTGCCAGCAGTGGAGGGACAGGGAACACCGGGGAGCTGTTTTTT
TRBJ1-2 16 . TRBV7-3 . CASSPTAGRTSHGYTF TGTGCCAGCAGCCCGACGGCGGGCAGAACTTCACATGGCTACACCTTC
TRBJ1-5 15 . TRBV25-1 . CASSERKTDNQPQHF TGTGCCAGCAGTGAGAGAAAGACAGACAATCAGCCCCAGCATTTT
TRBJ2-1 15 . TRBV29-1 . CSARMGPSSYNEQFF TGCAGCGCCCGGATGGGGCCGAGCTCCTACAATGAGCAGTTCTTC
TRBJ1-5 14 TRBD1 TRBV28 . CASRVTGPNQPQHF TGTGCCAGCCGTGTGACAGGGCCCAATCAGCCCCAGCATTTT
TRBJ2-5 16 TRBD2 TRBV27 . CASLPLGGPGQETQYF TGTGCCAGCCTCCCTTTGGGAGGGCCGGGGCAAGAGACCCAGTACTTC
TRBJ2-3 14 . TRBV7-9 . CASSLIGETDTQYF TGTGCCAGCAGCTTAATCGGGGAAACAGATACGCAGTATTTT
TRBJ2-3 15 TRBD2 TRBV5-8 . CASSLGLAGTDTQYF TGTGCCAGCAGCTTGGGACTAGCGGGCACAGATACGCAGTATTTT
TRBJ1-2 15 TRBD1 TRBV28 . CASSSPGTGLLGYTF TGTGCCAGCAGTTCCCCCGGGACAGGGTTATTGGGCTACACCTTC
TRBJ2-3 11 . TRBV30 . CAWSSGYTQYF TGTGCCTGGAGTTCAGGGTACACGCAGTATTTT
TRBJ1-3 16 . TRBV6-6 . CASSSLQGGTGNTIYF TGTGCCAGCAGCTCCCTCCAGGGTGGGACTGGAAACACCATATATTTT
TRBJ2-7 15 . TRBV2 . CASSERWAGSYEQYF TGTGCCAGCAGTGAAAGATGGGCTGGCTCCTACGAGCAGTACTTC
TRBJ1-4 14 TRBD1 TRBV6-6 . CASRIQGIAEKLFF TGTGCCAGCAGGATACAGGGGATCGCGGAAAAACTGTTTTTT
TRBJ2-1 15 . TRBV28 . CASSLGGRMQGEQFF TGTGCCAGCAGTTTAGGAGGGCGAATGCAAGGTGAGCAGTTCTTC
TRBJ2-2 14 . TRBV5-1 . CASSVRGNTGELFF TGCGCCAGCAGCGTCAGGGGAAACACCGGGGAGCTGTTTTTT
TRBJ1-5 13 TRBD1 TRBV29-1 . CSVLQGPGQPQHF TGCAGCGTACTACAGGGGCCGGGCCAGCCCCAGCATTTT
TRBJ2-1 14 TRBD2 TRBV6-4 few CASSLAGDSNEQFF TGTGCCAGCAGTTTAGCGGGGGACTCCAATGAGCAGTTCTTC
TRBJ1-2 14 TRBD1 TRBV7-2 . CASSLGQGAYGYTF TGTGCCAGCAGCTTGGGACAGGGGGCTTATGGCTACACCTTC
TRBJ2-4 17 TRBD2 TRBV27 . CASSLRLAGVAKNIQYF TGTGCCAGCAGTCTAAGACTAGCGGGAGTGGCCAAAAACATTCAGTACTTC
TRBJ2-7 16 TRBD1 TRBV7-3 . CASSYKGSWDSYEQYF TGTGCCAGCAGCTATAAGGGTTCGTGGGACAGCTACGAGCAGTACTTC
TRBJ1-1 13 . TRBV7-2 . CASSLGMNTEAFF TGTGCCAGCAGCTTAGGTATGAACACTGAAGCTTTCTTT